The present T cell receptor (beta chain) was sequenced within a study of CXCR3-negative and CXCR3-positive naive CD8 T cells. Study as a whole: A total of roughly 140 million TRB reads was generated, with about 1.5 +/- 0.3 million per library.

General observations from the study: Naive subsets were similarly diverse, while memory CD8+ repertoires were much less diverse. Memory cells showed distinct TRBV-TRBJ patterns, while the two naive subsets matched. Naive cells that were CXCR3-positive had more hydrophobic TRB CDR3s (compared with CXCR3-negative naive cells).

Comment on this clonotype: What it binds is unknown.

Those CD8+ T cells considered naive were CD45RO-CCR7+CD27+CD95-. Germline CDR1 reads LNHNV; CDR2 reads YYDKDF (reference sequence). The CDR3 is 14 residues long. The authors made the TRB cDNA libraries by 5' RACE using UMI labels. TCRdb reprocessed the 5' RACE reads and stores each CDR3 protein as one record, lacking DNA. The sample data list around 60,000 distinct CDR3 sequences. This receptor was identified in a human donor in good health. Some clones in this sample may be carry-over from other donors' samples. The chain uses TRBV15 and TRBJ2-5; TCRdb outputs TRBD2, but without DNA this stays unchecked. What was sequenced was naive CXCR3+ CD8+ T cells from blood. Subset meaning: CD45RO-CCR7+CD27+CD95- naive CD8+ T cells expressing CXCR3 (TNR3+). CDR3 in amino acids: CATSRRGGPASQYF.